One sample yielded the 9 T cell receptor beta chains listed below, sequenced in a study of OX40 agonist ivuxolimab in advanced cancers. TCRdb keeps only in-frame clones here, not all; method: immunoSEQ multiplex PCR. The sample lists tens of thousands of clones; about 74% were seen once. Material: CD4+ or CD8+ T cells sorted from blood, obtained in a trial of the OX40 agonist ivuxolimab. The source is an adult with an advanced solid tumor such as melanoma, head and neck, liver or kidney cancer.

The chain uses TRBV7-2 and TRBJ1-6, with 9 bases fitting TRBD1. Looked up from germline, CDR1 is SGHTA and CDR2 is FQGNSA. V lost 5 bases, J lost 7 bases, and 3 bases stayed unmatched. This CDR3 has 14 amino acids. The CDR3 protein is CASSRDRANSPLHF. DNA of the CDR3: TGTGCCAGCAGCCGGGACAGGGCCAATTCACCCCTCCACTTT.

The chain recombines TRBV7-2 with TRBJ2-3; possible D gene TRBD2, 6 bases. CDR3 size: 14 residues. CDR1 is SGHTA and CDR2 is FQGNSA in the germline V gene. Trimming pared 4 bases from V and 6 bases from J, leaving 14 bases between. In DNA form, the CDR3 reads TGTGCCAGCAGCTGGAAATTACGGGAGGATACGCAGTATTTT. Translated: CASSWKLREDTQYF. Full variable domain (remainder filled in from reference TRBV7-2 and TRBJ2-3): GAGVSQSPSNKVTEKGKDVELRCDPISGHTALYWYRQSLGQGLEFLIYFQGNSAPDKSGLPSDRFSAERTGGSVSTLTIQRTQQEDSAVYLCASSWKLREDTQYFGPGTRLTVL.

V and J are TRBV30 and TRBJ1-1; TRBD1 is a possible D gene (5 bases). The V end lost 3 bases, the J end lost 1 base, and 9 bases lay between the germline ends. Germline V gene data show CDR1 as GTSNPN and CDR2 as SVGIG (reference sequence). The CDR3 runs 13 residues. The CDR3 protein is CAWSLGGNTEAFF. CDR3 in DNA: TGTGCCTGGAGCCTTGGGGGGAACACTGAAGCTTTCTTT.

This rearrangement joins TRBV27 to TRBJ2-7; 9 bases match TRBD1. The CDR3 extends over 15 amino acids. Germline CDR1 MNHEY, CDR2 SMNVEV (reference sequence). The V segment lost 5 bases and the J segment 7 bases; nucleotides outside the gene matches: 12. DNA for the CDR3: TGTGCCAGCAGTAGACCGGGACAGGGCCTACTGGAGCAGTACTTC. It is translated as CASSRPGQGLLEQYF.

This sequence joins TRBV27 and TRBJ2-2; tentative D call: TRBD2 (5 bases). V gave up 1 base and J gave up 4 bases, with 13 bases separating them. This CDR3 comprises 16 residues. Germline CDR1 reads MNHEY; CDR2 reads SMNVEV (reference sequence). The CDR3 DNA follows: TGTGCCAGCAGTTTATGGGGAGACGGCGGCACCGGGGAGCTGTTTTTT. Translated: CASSLWGDGGTGELFF.

This clone is termed medium-sized. The chain has TRBV6-6 and TRBJ1-5; 8 bases are shared with TRBD1. Germline trimming cut 1 base from V and 6 bases from J; bases unmatched to any gene: 8. Germline CDR1 and CDR2: MNHNY and SVGAGI (reference sequence). The CDR3 is 16 residues long. The CDR3 nucleotides read TGTGCCAGCAGTTACTTAGGACAGGGTAGAGGTCAGCCCCAGCATTTT. Its protein is CASSYLGQGRGQPQHF.

This clone was seen a single time. The chain combines TRBV6-5 with TRBJ2-7; 8 bases are shared with TRBD2. This CDR3 region has 15 residues. With 5 bases clipped from V and 0 bases from J, the junction kept 6 bases outside the gene matches. Germline CDR1 reads MNHEY; CDR2 reads SVGAGI. Here the CDR3 reads CASSPGTRFSYEQYF. DNA for the CDR3: TGTGCCAGCAGTCCCGGGACTAGGTTCTCCTACGAGCAGTACTTC.

This clone was counted a single time. The chain recombines TRBV5-1 with TRBJ1-1, with TRBD1 identical over 9 bases. CDR3 size: 13 residues. CDR1 is SGHRS and CDR2 is YFSETQ in the germline V gene. The trim removed 7 bases at V and 5 bases at J, leaving 6 bases unmatched. The chain's CDR3 is CASEQGAGTEAFF. CDR3 DNA: TGCGCCAGCGAACAGGGGGCAGGGACTGAAGCTTTCTTT.

The gene calls are TRBV4-2 and TRBJ2-3; a weak D match, TRBD2 (6 bases). Trimming left V 1 base short and J 1 base short, with 9 bases between. From germline, CDR1 is LGHNA and CDR2 YNFKEQ. The CDR3 is 15 amino acids. The CDR3 loop reads CASSQVPGGTDTQYF. CDR3 sequence (DNA): TGTGCCAGCAGCCAAGTGCCGGGGGGCACAGATACGCAGTATTTT.